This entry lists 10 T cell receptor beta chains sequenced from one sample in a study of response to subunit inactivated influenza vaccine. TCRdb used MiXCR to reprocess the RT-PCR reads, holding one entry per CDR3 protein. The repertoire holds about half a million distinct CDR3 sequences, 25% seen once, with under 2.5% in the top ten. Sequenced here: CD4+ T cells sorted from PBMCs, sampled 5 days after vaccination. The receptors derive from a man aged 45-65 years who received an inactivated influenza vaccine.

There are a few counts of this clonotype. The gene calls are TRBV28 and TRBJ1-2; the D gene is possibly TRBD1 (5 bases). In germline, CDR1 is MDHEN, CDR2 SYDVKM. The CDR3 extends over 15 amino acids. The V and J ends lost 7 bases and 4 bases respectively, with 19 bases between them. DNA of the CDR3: TGTGCCAGCACCTCGGGGTACCGACAGATCTATGGCTACACCTTC. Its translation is CASTSGYRQIYGYTF.

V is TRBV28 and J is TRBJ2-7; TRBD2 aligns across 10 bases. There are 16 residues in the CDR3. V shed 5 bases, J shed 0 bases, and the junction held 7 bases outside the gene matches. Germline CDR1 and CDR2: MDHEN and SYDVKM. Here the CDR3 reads CASSRGGLAISYEQYF. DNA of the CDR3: TGTGCCAGCAGTAGGGGGGGACTAGCGATCTCCTACGAGCAGTACTTC. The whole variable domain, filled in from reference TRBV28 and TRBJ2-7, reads DVKVTQSSRYLVKRTGEKVFLECVQDMDHENMFWYRQDPGLGLRLIYFSYDVKMKEKGDIPEGYSVSREKKERFSLILESASTNQTSMYLCASSRGGLAISYEQYFGPGTRLTVT.

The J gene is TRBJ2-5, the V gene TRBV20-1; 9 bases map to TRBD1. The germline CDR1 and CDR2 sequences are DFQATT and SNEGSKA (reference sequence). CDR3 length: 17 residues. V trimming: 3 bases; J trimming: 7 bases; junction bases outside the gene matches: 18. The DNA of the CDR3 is TGCAGTGCTAGCCCCCCTGGGACAGGGTACTGGGGGGGGACCCAGTACTTC. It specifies CSASPPGTGYWGGTQYF.

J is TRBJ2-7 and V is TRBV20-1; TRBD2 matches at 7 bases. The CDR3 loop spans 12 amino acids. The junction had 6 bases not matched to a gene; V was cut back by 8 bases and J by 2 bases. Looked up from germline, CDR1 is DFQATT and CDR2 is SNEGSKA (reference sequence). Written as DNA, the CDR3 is TGCAGTTCAGAGCGGGGAACCTACGAGCAGTACTTC. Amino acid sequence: CSSERGTYEQYF.

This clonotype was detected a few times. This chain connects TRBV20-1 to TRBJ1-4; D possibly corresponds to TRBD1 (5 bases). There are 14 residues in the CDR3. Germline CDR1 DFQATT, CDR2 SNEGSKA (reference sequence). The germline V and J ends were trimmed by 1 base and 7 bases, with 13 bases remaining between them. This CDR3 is CSARAGGTGEKLFF. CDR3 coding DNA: TGCAGTGCTAGAGCCGGGGGAACAGGTGAAAAACTGTTTTTT.

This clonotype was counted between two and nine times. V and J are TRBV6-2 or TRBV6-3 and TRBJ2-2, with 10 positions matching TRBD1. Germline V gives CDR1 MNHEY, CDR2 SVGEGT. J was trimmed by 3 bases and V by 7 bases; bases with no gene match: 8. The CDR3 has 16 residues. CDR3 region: CASNIRQGADTGELFF. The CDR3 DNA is TGTGCCAGCAACATTAGACAGGGGGCGGACACCGGGGAGCTGTTTTTT.

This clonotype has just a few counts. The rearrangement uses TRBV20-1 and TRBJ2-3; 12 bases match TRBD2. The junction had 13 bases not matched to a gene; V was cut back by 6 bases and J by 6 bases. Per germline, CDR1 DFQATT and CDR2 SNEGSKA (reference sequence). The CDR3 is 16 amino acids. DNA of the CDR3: TGCAGTGCCGACGACCGGGCTAGCGGGGGGGTGGATACGCAGTATTTT. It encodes CSADDRASGGVDTQYF.

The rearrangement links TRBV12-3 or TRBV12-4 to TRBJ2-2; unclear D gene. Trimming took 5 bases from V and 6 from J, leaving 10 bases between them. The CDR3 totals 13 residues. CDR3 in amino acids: CASSDRLAGELFF. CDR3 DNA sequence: TGTGCCAGCAGTGATCGGTTAGCCGGGGAGCTGTTTTTT.

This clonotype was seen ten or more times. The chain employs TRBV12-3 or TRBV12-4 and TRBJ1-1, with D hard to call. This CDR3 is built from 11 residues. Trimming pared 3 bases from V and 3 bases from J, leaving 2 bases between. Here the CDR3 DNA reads TGTGCCAGCAGTTTGGACACTGAAGCTTTCTTT. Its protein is CASSLDTEAFF.

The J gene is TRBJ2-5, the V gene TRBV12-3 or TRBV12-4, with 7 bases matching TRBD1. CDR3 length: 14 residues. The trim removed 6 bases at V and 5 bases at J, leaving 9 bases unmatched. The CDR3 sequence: CASSPGQARETQYF. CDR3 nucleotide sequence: TGTGCCAGCAGCCCCGGACAGGCCCGGGAGACCCAGTACTTC.